The 5 T cell receptor beta chains reported below all come from one sample, sequenced in a study of somatic mutations in cytotoxic T cells in rheumatoid arthritis. The protocol was immunoSEQ multiplex PCR, while the TCRdb copy is restricted to in-frame clones and leaves out a portion. The sample lists over 8,000 clones; approximately 85% were seen once. The sequencing input was CD8+ T cells sorted from blood. These receptors were obtained from a woman between 50 and 59 years old in good health.

The chain is built from TRBV7-8 and TRBJ1-1; TRBD1 aligns across 9 bases. V shed 4 bases and J 1 base; nucleotides not matched to a gene: 4. CDR1 and CDR2 from the germline V gene are SGHVS and FQNEAQ. The CDR3 sequence is 15 residues long. The chain's CDR3 is CASSWMGQGNTEAFF. The DNA for the CDR3 is TGTGCCAGCAGCTGGATGGGACAGGGGAACACTGAAGCTTTCTTT. Looking up the rest from reference TRBV7-8 and TRBJ1-1 gives the full variable domain: GAGVSQSPRYKVAKRGQDVALRCDPISGHVSLFWYQQALGQGPEFLTYFQNEAQLDKSGLPSDRFFAERPEGSVSTLKIQRTQQEDSAVYLCASSWMGQGNTEAFFGQGTRLTVV.

The chain joins TRBV7-3 to TRBJ2-1; tentative D call: TRBD1 (5 bases). V lost 5 bases to trimming and J lost 0 bases, with 8 bases between them. The germline gives CDR1 SGHTA, CDR2 FQGTGA. The CDR3 sequence is 14 residues long. The DNA of the CDR3 is TGTGCCAGCAGCCAGGGCACCTCCTACAATGAGCAGTTCTTC. This codes for CASSQGTSYNEQFF.

J is TRBJ1-2 and V is TRBV27, with D tentatively TRBD1 (5 bases). This CDR3 region has 16 residues. The germline gives CDR1 MNHEY, CDR2 SMNVEV (reference sequence). Trimming cost V 6 bases and J 0 bases, with 17 bases left between them. The CDR3 loop reads CASSYTGTDSNYGYTF. In nucleotides, the CDR3 is TGTGCCAGCAGCTATACAGGCACCGACTCTAACTATGGCTACACCTTC.

CDR3 sequence reads: CASSLDRGLGNTEAFF. The DNA of the CDR3 is TGTGCCAGCAGCTTAGACAGGGGGCTGGGGAACACTGAAGCTTTCTTT. This rearrangement joins TRBV7-9 to TRBJ1-1, with 9 positions matching TRBD1. Trimming at V came to 1 base and at J to 1 base, leaving 4 bases not matched to a gene. The length of the CDR3 is 16 residues. Germline V gene lookup returns CDR1 SEHNR and CDR2 FQNEAQ (reference sequence).

J is TRBJ2-2 and V is TRBV4-3, with a weak D call TRBD1 (5 bases). CDR1 LGHNA and CDR2 YSLEER come from the germline V gene. V was shortened by 3 bases and J by 5 bases, with 13 bases between the two germline ends. The CDR3 sequence is 15 residues long. CDR3 region: CASSHADTVTGELFF. The CDR3 region has the DNA TGCGCCAGCAGCCATGCGGACACCGTTACCGGGGAGCTGTTTTTT.